Presented here are 27 T cell receptor beta chains from one specimen sequenced in a study of response to subunit inactivated influenza vaccine. A single record per CDR3 protein comes from TCRdb applying MiXCR to the RT-PCR reads. Among about 520,000 distinct CDR3 sequences listed, 7.2% were seen once. The specimen was PBMCs from blood, collected roughly 24 months after vaccination. These receptors were taken from a man aged 45 to 75 who received an inactivated influenza vaccine.

This clonotype was counted many times. The chain recombines TRBV4-1 with TRBJ2-7, with 7 positions matching TRBD2. The CDR3 contains 16 residues. Germline CDR1 is MGHRA and CDR2 is YSYEKL. Trimming cost V 0 bases and J 6 bases; bases outside gene matches: 11. CDR3 protein: CASSQDLWSWGGEQYF. In DNA, the CDR3 is TGCGCCAGCAGCCAAGATCTATGGTCGTGGGGGGGCGAGCAGTACTTC.

This clonotype was seen more than once but under ten times. This chain connects TRBV6-5 to TRBJ2-1; 7 nucleotides line up with TRBD1. Per germline, CDR1 MNHEY and CDR2 SVGAGI. The ends lost 0 bases at V and 3 bases at J; junction bases unmatched: 5. The CDR3 runs 16 residues. DNA of the CDR3: TGTGCCAGCAGTTACTCTGCCAGGGGGTTCTACAATGAGCAGTTCTTC. This gives the protein CASSYSARGFYNEQFF.

This clonotype occurred once. The gene calls are TRBV12-3 or TRBV12-4 and TRBJ1-1, with D uncertain. CDR3 length equals 14 residues. The germline V and J ends were trimmed by 3 bases and 1 base, with 9 bases remaining between them. The CDR3 bases are TGTGCCAGCAGTTTCTTCCAGGCGAACACTGAAGCTTTCTTT. It codes for CASSFFQANTEAFF.

V gene TRBV12-3 or TRBV12-4 combines with J gene TRBJ2-1, with a tentative D call TRBD1 (6 bases). This CDR3 has 14 residues. V shed 1 base and J shed 10 bases, with 14 bases lying between them. CDR3 region: CASSLGVRGKEQFF. CDR3 in DNA: TGTGCCAGCAGTTTAGGGGTCAGGGGCAAAGAGCAGTTCTTC.

This clonotype occurred a few times. V is TRBV15 and J is TRBJ2-5, with D possibly TRBD1 on 5 matching bases. This CDR3 region has 14 residues. Germline V gene lookup returns CDR1 LNHNV and CDR2 YYDKDF (reference sequence). The ends were cut back, 4 bases at V and 1 base at J, with 10 bases in the middle. CDR3 in DNA: TGTGCCACCAGCAAGACAGCAGCCCAAGAGACCCAGTACTTC. Its protein is CATSKTAAQETQYF.

V is TRBV28 and J is TRBJ2-1; 7 nucleotides align to TRBD2. The CDR3 totals 15 residues. V lost 4 bases, J lost 6 bases, and 9 bases stayed unmatched. The V gene's germline CDR1 is MDHEN and CDR2 SYDVKM. CDR3 DNA: TGTGCCAGCAGTTCTCTAGCGGCCGGGCGCAATGAGCAGTTCTTC. Its protein is CASSSLAAGRNEQFF.

This clonotype has at least ten counts. The chain carries TRBV29-1 and TRBJ2-2, with D unresolved. Germline V gene data show CDR1 as SQVTM and CDR2 as ANQGSEA. V was pared by 3 bases and J by 1 base, with 3 bases between. The CDR3 has 12 residues. The CDR3 here is CSVEVNTGELFF. CDR3 sequence (DNA): TGCAGCGTTGAGGTGAACACCGGGGAGCTGTTTTTT.

The chain has TRBV20-1 and TRBJ2-2, with D possibly TRBD1 on 6 matching bases. Trimming took off 0 bases at V and 4 bases at J, with 12 bases between the two ends. Germline loops: CDR1 DFQATT, CDR2 SNEGSKA (reference sequence). This CDR3 is 15 amino acids long. CDR3: CSAREPGQRTGELFF. Here the CDR3 DNA reads TGCAGTGCTAGAGAACCGGGACAACGCACCGGGGAGCTGTTTTTT.

This clonotype was picked up many times. The chain joins TRBV5-1 to TRBJ2-7; 7 nucleotides agree with TRBD2. J gave up 2 bases and V 4 bases, and 6 bases lay outside the gene matches. CDR3 length equals 14 residues. Germline CDR1 and CDR2: SGHRS and YFSETQ. CDR3 loop: CASSGGLGPYEQYF. In DNA form, the CDR3 reads TGCGCCAGCAGCGGCGGACTAGGCCCCTACGAGCAGTACTTC.

The chain joins TRBV5-1 to TRBJ2-3; maybe TRBD2 (6 bases). Trimming removed 0 bases at V and 4 bases at J, with 12 bases between. The CDR3 runs to 15 residues. From germline, CDR1 is SGHRS and CDR2 YFSETQ. The CDR3 DNA reads TGCGCCAGCAGCTTGGTCCCCTCTAGCGCAGATACGCAGTATTTT. Translating it yields CASSLVPSSADTQYF.

This clonotype was recorded at least ten times. The genes are TRBV29-1 and TRBJ1-3; D is ambiguous. The CDR3 length is 15 residues. The V end was cut by 0 bases, the J end by 8 bases, with 17 bases between. Germline V gene lookup returns CDR1 SQVTM and CDR2 ANQGSEA. CDR3: CSVEDGESVRDTIYF. The CDR3 region has the DNA TGCAGCGTTGAAGACGGGGAGTCGGTTAGGGACACCATATATTTT.

This clonotype was seen many times. The chain couples TRBV7-9 to TRBJ2-1; D unresolved. The V gene lost 5 bases and the J gene lost 0 bases, with 14 bases spanning the gap. Germline V gene sequence: CDR1 SEHNR, CDR2 FQNEAQ (reference sequence). This CDR3 has 16 amino acids. CDR3 DNA sequence: TGTGCCAGCAGCCCCTATGGTCCGAGCTCCTACAATGAGCAGTTCTTC. Protein: CASSPYGPSSYNEQFF.

This clonotype was found many times. The chain employs TRBV9 and TRBJ1-6; 8 bases map to TRBD1. The trim removed 4 bases at V and 9 bases at J, leaving 9 bases unmatched. The V gene's germline CDR1 is SGDLS and CDR2 YYNGEE. The CDR3 has 15 residues. CDR3 protein: CASSTGQGQSSPLHF. CDR3 DNA: TGTGCCAGCAGCACAGGACAGGGCCAGAGTTCACCCCTCCACTTT. The full variable domain, completed using reference TRBV9 and TRBJ1-6, is DSGVTQTPKHLITATGQRVTLRCSPRSGDLSVYWYQQSLDQGLQFLIQYYNGEERAKGNILERFSAQQFPDLHSELNLSSLELGDSALYFCASSTGQGQSSPLHFGNGTRLTVT.

This clonotype was detected many times. CDR3 nucleotides: TGTGCCAGCAGTTCAGGGAGGTCCATTCAGTACTTC. It is translated as CASSSGRSIQYF. The J gene is TRBJ2-4, the V gene TRBV6-5; D is possibly TRBD2 (6 bases). V shed 4 bases and J shed 9 bases, with 10 bases lying between them. The CDR3 consists of 12 residues. Germline CDR1 MNHEY, CDR2 SVGAGI.

This clonotype appeared many times. CDR3 in amino acids: CASSPPEWAGEQFF. The CDR3 coding sequence is TGTGCCAGCTCACCACCCGAATGGGCCGGTGAGCAGTTCTTC. The gene calls are TRBV18 and TRBJ2-1; no reliable D call. The CDR3 sequence is 14 residues long. In germline, CDR1 is KGHSH, CDR2 LQKENI. V lost 0 bases and J lost 9, with 12 bases in between.

This CDR3 is CSATPSSKRGGGADTQYF. The DNA of the CDR3 is TGCAGTGCTACCCCCTCCTCAAAGCGGGGGGGCGGCGCAGATACGCAGTATTTT. The rearrangement links TRBV20-1 to TRBJ2-3; 10 bases are shared with TRBD2. Looked up from germline, CDR1 is DFQATT and CDR2 is SNEGSKA (reference sequence). This CDR3 has 18 amino acids. Trimming removed 4 bases from V and 4 bases from J; junction bases left unmatched: 17.

The rearrangement uses TRBV12-3 or TRBV12-4 and TRBJ2-2; 7 nucleotides line up with TRBD2. The CDR3 runs 16 residues. With V trimmed by 3 bases and J by 0 bases, 4 bases remained unmatched. In DNA, the CDR3 is TGTGCCAGCAGTTTGGGGGGGAGTTCGAACACCGGGGAGCTGTTTTTT. This gives the protein CASSLGGSSNTGELFF.

The table lists this clonotype with a few counts. The genes are TRBV7-2 and TRBJ2-7; 11 nucleotides agree with TRBD1. There are 15 residues in the CDR3. The germline gives CDR1 SGHTA, CDR2 FQGNSA. With 4 bases clipped from V and 5 bases from J, the junction kept 7 bases outside the gene matches. The CDR3 nucleotides are TGTGCCAGCAGCTACGGACAGGGGGCAATCAACGAGCAGTACTTC. Protein sequence: CASSYGQGAINEQYF.

This rearrangement joins TRBV27 to TRBJ2-7; 8 bases line up with TRBD1. V lost 4 bases to trimming and J lost 3 bases; unmatched junction nucleotides: 11. Germline V lookup: CDR1 MNHEY, CDR2 SMNVEV (reference sequence). The CDR3 extends over 16 amino acids. The CDR3 sequence is CASSYRTGTWVYEQYF. The CDR3 DNA reads TGTGCCAGCAGTTACCGGACAGGGACGTGGGTCTACGAGCAGTACTTC.

The sample holds many counts of this clonotype. The V gene is TRBV12-3 or TRBV12-4, the J gene TRBJ2-3, with TRBD2 identical over 7 bases. V lost 5 bases to trimming and J lost 1 base; unmatched junction nucleotides: 9. CDR3 size: 16 residues. The CDR3 nucleotides read TGTGCCAGCAGTCCCAGTGGGAGGGGCGGCACAGATACGCAGTATTTT. This gives the protein CASSPSGRGGTDTQYF.

Many counts were recorded for this clonotype. The genes are TRBV5-1 and TRBJ2-6; a possible D gene is TRBD1 (6 bases). The CDR3 has 16 residues. The V gene's germline CDR1 is SGHRS and CDR2 YFSETQ. The V end was cut by 2 bases, the J end by 0 bases, with 9 bases between. The CDR3 DNA sequence: TGCGCCAGCAGCTTAAGACAGGCCTCTGGGGCCAACGTCCTGACTTTC. It specifies CASSLRQASGANVLTF.

This clonotype turned up a few times. The chain employs TRBV28 and TRBJ2-2; D remains unclear. The CDR3 sequence is 12 residues long. V dropped 6 bases and J dropped 6 bases, with 8 bases sitting between them. The germline CDR1 and CDR2 sequences are MDHEN and SYDVKM. The CDR3 reads CASRVGAGELFF. The CDR3 region has the DNA TGTGCCAGCAGAGTAGGAGCCGGGGAGCTGTTTTTT.

This clonotype has just a few counts. This chain joins TRBV27 and TRBJ2-1; D ambiguous. This CDR3 contains 15 residues. Trimming cost V 6 bases and J 1 base, with 13 bases left between them. Germline lookup yields CDR1 MNHEY and CDR2 SMNVEV (reference sequence). CDR3 in amino acids: CASRDGWGSYNEQFF. The DNA for the CDR3 is TGTGCCAGCAGGGATGGATGGGGATCCTACAATGAGCAGTTCTTC.

This clonotype was seen many times. Relative to the germline gene, one junction end is altered; a read error may explain this. The chain carries TRBV5-1 and TRBJ2-5; no clear D gene. CDR3 length: 13 residues. Germline V gene lookup returns CDR1 SGHRS and CDR2 YFSETQ. CDR3 in amino acids: CASSLGYQETQYF. The CDR3, as DNA: TGTGCCAGCAGTTTGGGATACCAAGAGACCCAGTACTTC. Full variable domain (rest looked up from reference TRBV5-1 and TRBJ2-5): KAGVTQTPRYLIKTRGQQVTLSCSPISGHRSVSWYQQTPGQGLQFLFEYFSETQRNKGNFPGRFSGRQFSNSRSEMNVSTLELGDSALYLCASSLGYQETQYFGPGTRLLVL.

This clonotype came up many times. V usage is TRBV20-1 and J usage is TRBJ2-7, with 10 bases fitting TRBD1. CDR1 DFQATT and CDR2 SNEGSKA come from the germline V gene (reference sequence). This CDR3 comprises 14 residues. V trimming: 5 bases; J trimming: 7 bases; junction bases outside the gene matches: 11. The CDR3: CSAPRQGAVLEQYF. Written as DNA, the CDR3 is TGCAGTGCTCCGCGACAGGGGGCGGTCTTGGAGCAGTACTTC.

This sequence joins TRBV7-2 and TRBJ2-1; 7 positions match TRBD2. The CDR3 has 14 amino acids. The trim removed 5 bases at V and 9 bases at J, leaving 10 bases unmatched. Looked up from germline, CDR1 is SGHTA and CDR2 is FQGNSA. CDR3 sequence: CASSERLASGEQFF. CDR3 nucleotide sequence: TGTGCCAGCAGCGAACGACTAGCCTCGGGTGAGCAGTTCTTC.

This clonotype occurred many times. The chain joins TRBV29-1 to TRBJ2-7, with D tentatively TRBD1 or TRBD2 (5 bases each). The ends were cut back, 0 bases at V and 5 bases at J, with 11 bases in the middle. Germline CDR1 and CDR2: SQVTM and ANQGSEA. CDR3 length equals 13 residues. CDR3: CSVEEGRGNEQYF. The CDR3 nucleotides read TGCAGCGTTGAAGAGGGTCGGGGCAACGAGCAGTACTTC.